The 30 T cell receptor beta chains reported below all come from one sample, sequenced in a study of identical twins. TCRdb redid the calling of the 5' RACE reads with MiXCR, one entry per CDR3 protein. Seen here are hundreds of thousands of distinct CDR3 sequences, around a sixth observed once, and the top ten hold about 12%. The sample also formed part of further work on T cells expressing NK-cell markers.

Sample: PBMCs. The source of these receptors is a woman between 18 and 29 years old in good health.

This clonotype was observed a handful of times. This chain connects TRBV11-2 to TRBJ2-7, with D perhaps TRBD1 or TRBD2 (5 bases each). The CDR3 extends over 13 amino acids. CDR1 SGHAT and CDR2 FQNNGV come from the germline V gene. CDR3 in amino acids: CASRGEGTGEQYF. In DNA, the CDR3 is TGTGCTTCACGAGGAGAGGGGACGGGCGAGCAGTACTTC.

CDR3 DNA: TGTGCCAGCATCAAGGGGGCTGCTTCCTCCTACAATGAGCAGTTCTTC. Residues: CASIKGAASSYNEQFF. The chain employs TRBV7-8 and TRBJ2-1; 7 bases match TRBD1. With V trimmed by 7 bases and J by 0 bases, 9 bases remained unmatched. The CDR3 has 16 residues. Germline values: CDR1 SGHVS, CDR2 FQNEAQ.

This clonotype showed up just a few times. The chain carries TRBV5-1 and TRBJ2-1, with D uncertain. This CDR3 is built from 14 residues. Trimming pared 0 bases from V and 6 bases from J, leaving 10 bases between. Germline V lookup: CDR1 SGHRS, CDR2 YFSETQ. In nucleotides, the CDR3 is TGCGCCAGCAGCTTGGAAGGGTTCCCCAATGAGCAGTTCTTC. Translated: CASSLEGFPNEQFF.

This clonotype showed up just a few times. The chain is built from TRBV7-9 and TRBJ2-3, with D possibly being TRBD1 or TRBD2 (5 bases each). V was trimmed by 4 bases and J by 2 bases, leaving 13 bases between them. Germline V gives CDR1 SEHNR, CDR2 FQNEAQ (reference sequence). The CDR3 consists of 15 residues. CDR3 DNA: TGTGCCAGCAGCTCACCGGGACGGACCACAGATACGCAGTATTTT. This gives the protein CASSSPGRTTDTQYF. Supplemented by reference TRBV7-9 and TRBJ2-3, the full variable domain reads DTGVSQNPRHKITKRGQNVTFRCDPISEHNRLYWYRQTLGQGPEFLTYFQNEAQLEKSRLLSDRFSAERPKGSFSTLEIQRTEQGDSAMYLCASSSPGRTTDTQYFGPGTRLTVL.

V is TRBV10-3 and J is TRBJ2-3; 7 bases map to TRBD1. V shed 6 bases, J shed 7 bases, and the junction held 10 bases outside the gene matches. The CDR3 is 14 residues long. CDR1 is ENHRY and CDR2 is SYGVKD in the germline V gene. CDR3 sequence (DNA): TGTGCCATCAGGAATGGGACAGCGAGGCATACGCAGTATTTT. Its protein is CAIRNGTARHTQYF.

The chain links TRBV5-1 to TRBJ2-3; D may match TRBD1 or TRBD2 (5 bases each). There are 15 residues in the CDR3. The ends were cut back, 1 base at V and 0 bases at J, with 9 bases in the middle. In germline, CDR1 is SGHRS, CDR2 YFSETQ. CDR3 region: CASSLPGPSTDTQYF. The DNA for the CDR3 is TGCGCCAGCAGCTTGCCGGGGCCCAGCACAGATACGCAGTATTTT.

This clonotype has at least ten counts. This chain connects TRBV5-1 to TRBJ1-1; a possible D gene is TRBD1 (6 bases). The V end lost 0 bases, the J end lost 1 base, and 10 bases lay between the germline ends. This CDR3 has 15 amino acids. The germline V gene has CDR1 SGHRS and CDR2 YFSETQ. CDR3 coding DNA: TGCGCCAGCAGCTTGGGGACAGTCACGAACACTGAAGCTTTCTTT. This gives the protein CASSLGTVTNTEAFF. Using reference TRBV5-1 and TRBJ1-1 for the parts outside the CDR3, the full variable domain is KAGVTQTPRYLIKTRGQQVTLSCSPISGHRSVSWYQQTPGQGLQFLFEYFSETQRNKGNFPGRFSGRQFSNSRSEMNVSTLELGDSALYLCASSLGTVTNTEAFFGQGTRLTVV.

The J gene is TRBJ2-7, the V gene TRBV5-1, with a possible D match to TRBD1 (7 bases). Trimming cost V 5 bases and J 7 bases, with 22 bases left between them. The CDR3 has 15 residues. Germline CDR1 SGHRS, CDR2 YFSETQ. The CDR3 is CASRPGDRPATEQYF. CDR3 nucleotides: TGCGCCAGCAGACCGGGGGACAGACCCGCTACGGAGCAGTACTTC.

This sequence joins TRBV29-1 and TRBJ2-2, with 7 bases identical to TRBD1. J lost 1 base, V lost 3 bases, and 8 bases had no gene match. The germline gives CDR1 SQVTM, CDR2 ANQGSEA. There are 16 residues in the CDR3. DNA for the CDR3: TGCAGCGTTGAGCTGAGGGACAGCGAGAACACCGGGGAGCTGTTTTTT. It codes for CSVELRDSENTGELFF.

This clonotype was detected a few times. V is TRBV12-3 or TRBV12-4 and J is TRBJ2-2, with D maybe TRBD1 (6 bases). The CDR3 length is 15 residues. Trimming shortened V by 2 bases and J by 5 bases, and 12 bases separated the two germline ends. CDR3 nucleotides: TGTGCCAGCAGTTTATGGGCAGGGACAACCGGGGAGCTGTTTTTT. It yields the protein CASSLWAGTTGELFF.

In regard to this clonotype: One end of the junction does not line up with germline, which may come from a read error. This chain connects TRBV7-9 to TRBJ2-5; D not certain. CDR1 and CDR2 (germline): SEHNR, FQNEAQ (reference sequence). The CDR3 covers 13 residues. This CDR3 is CASSRVVREAQYF. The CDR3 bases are TGTGCCAGCAGTCGGGTGGTAAGAGAGGCCCAGTACTTC.

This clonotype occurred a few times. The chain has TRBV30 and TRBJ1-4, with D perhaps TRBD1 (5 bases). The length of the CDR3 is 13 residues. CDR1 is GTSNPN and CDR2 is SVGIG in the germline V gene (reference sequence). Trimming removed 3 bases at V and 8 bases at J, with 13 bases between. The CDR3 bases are TGTGCCTGGAGCGGGGGGTGGAGGGAAAAACTGTTTTTT. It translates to CAWSGGWREKLFF.

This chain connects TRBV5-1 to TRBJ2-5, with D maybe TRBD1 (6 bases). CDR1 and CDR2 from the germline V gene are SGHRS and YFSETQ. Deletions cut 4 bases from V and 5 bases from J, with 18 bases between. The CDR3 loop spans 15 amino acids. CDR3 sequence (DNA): TGCGCCAGCAGCCCGGATGGGGGCGTAAGGGAGACCCAGTACTTC. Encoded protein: CASSPDGGVRETQYF.

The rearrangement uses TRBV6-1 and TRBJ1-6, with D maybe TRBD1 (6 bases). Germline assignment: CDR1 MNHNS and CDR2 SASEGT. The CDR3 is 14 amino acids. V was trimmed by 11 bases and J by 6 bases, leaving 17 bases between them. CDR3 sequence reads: CAVRRDTVNSPLHF. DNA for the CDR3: TGTGCCGTCCGCCGGGACACGGTTAATTCACCCCTCCACTTT.

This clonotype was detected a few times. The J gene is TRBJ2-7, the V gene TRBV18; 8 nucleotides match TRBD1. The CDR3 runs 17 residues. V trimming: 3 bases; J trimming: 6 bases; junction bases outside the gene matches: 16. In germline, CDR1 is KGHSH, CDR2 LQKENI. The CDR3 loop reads CASSPKGGQGAMGEQYF. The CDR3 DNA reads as TGTGCCAGCTCACCCAAAGGCGGTCAGGGGGCAATGGGCGAGCAGTACTTC.

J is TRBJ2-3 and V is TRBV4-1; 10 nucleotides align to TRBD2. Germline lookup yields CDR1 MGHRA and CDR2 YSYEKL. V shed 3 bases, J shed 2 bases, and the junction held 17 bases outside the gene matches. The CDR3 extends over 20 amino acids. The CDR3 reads CASSQGRLAGVKIYTDTQYF. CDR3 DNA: TGCGCCAGCAGCCAGGGCCGTCTAGCGGGAGTTAAGATCTACACAGATACGCAGTATTTT.

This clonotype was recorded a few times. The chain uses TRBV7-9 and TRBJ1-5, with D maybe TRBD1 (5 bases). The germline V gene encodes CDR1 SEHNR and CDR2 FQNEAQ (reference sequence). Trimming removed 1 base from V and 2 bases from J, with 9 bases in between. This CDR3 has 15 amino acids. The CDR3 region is CASSLGRGGNQPQHF. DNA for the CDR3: TGTGCCAGCAGCTTAGGAAGGGGAGGCAATCAGCCCCAGCATTTT.

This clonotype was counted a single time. The CDR3 sequence is CASSFFPDNQPQHF. The DNA of the CDR3 is TGTGCCAGCAGCTTTTTTCCTGACAATCAGCCCCAGCATTTT. V gene TRBV7-8 combines with J gene TRBJ1-5, with D uncertain. Between the trimmed V and J ends, which lost 3 bases and 3 bases, there was a span of 9 bases. CDR1 is SGHVS, CDR2 FQNEAQ, per germline. The CDR3 length is 14 residues.

The CDR3 DNA follows: TGCGCCAGCAGCTCGACTAGCGGATGGGATGAGCAGTTCTTC. Translating gives CASSSTSGWDEQFF. The genes are TRBV5-1 and TRBJ2-1, with 9 bases lining up with TRBD2. Germline V gene sequence: CDR1 SGHRS, CDR2 YFSETQ. This CDR3 has 14 residues. The junction had 6 bases not matched to a gene; V was cut back by 3 bases and J by 8 bases.

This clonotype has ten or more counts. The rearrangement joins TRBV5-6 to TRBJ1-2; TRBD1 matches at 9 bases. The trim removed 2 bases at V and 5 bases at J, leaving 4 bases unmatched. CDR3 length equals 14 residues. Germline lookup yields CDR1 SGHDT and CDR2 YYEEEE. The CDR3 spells CASSFLGQGYGYTF. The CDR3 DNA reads TGTGCCAGCAGCTTCCTGGGACAGGGATATGGCTACACCTTC.

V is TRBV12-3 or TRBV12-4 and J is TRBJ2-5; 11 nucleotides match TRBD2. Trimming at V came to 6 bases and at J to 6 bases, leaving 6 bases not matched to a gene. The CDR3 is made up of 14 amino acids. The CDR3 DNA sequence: TGTGCCAGCAGCCTTACTAGCGGGGGTCAGACCCAGTACTTC. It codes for CASSLTSGGQTQYF.

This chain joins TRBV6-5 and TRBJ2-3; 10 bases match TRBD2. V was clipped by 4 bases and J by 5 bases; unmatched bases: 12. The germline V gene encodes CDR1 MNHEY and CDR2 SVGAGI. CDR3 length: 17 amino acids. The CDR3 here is CASSSPIAGGQRDTQYF. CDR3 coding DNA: TGTGCCAGCAGTTCCCCCATAGCGGGAGGCCAGAGAGATACGCAGTATTTT.

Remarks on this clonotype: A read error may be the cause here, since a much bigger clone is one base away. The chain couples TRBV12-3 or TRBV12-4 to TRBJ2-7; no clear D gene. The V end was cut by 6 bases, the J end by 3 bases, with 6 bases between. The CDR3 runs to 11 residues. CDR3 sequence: CASRSYYEQYF. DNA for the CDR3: TGTGCCAGCAGGTCCTACTACGAGCAGTACTTC.

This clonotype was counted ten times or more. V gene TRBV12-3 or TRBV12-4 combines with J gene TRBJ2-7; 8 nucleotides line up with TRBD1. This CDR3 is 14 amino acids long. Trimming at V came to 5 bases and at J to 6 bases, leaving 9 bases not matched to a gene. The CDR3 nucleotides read TGTGCCAGCAGTCCGACAGGGGTTGGAGGCGAGCAGTACTTC. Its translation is CASSPTGVGGEQYF.

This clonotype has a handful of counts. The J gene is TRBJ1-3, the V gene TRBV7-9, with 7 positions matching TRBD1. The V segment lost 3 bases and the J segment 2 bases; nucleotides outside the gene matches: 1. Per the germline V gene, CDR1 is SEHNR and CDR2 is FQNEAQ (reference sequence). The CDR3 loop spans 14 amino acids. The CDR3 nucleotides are TGTGCCAGCAGCTTGGGGACAGCTGGAAACACCATATATTTT. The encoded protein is CASSLGTAGNTIYF.

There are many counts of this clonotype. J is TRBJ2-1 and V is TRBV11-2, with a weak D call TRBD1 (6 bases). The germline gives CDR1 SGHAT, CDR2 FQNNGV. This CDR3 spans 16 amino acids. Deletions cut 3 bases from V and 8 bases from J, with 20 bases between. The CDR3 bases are TGTGCCAGCAGCTTGGCCCCAGTATGGGGGCGAGATGAGCAGTTCTTC. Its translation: CASSLAPVWGRDEQFF.

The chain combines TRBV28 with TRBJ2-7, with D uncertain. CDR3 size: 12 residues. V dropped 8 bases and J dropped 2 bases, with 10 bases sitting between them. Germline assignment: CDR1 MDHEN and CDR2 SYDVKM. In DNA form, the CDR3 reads TGTGCCAGCCCGCCGGCTACCTACGAGCAGTACTTC. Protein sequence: CASPPATYEQYF.

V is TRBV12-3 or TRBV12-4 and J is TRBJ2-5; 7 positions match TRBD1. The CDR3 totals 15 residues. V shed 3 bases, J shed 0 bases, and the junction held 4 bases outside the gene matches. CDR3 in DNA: TGTGCCAGCAGTTTCCGACAGGGAGACCAAGAGACCCAGTACTTC. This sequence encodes CASSFRQGDQETQYF.

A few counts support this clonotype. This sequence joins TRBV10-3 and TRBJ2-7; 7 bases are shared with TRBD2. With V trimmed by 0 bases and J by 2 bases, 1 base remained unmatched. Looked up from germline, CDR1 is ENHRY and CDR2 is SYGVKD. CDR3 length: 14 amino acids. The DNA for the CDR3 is TGTGCCATCAGTGAGTCGGGGACTACCTACGAGCAGTACTTC. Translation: CAISESGTTYEQYF.

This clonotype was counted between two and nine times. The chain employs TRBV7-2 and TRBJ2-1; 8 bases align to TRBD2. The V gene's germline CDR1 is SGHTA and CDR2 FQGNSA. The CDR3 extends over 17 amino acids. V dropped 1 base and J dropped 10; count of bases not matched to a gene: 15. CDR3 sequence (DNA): TGTGCCAGCAGCTTAGGGGCCTTCGCGACTAGCGTAAGCGAGCAGTTCTTC. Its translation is CASSLGAFATSVSEQFF.